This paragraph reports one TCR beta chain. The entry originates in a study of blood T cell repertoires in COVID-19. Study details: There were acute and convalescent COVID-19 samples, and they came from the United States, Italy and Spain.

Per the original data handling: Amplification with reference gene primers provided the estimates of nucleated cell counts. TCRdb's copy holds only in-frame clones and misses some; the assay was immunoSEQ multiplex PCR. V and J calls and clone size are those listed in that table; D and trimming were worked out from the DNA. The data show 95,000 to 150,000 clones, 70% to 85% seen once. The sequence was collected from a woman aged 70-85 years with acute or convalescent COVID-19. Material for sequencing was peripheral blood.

This CDR3 is CASSNLDSGAFF. In DNA form, the CDR3 reads TGTGCCAGCAGCAACCTCGACAGCGGGGCTTTCTTT. J is TRBJ1-1 and V is TRBV6-5, with D perhaps TRBD1 (5 bases). The V gene's germline CDR1 is MNHEY and CDR2 SVGAGI. This CDR3 has 12 amino acids. Between the trimmed V and J ends, which lost 6 bases and 11 bases, there was a span of 16 bases.